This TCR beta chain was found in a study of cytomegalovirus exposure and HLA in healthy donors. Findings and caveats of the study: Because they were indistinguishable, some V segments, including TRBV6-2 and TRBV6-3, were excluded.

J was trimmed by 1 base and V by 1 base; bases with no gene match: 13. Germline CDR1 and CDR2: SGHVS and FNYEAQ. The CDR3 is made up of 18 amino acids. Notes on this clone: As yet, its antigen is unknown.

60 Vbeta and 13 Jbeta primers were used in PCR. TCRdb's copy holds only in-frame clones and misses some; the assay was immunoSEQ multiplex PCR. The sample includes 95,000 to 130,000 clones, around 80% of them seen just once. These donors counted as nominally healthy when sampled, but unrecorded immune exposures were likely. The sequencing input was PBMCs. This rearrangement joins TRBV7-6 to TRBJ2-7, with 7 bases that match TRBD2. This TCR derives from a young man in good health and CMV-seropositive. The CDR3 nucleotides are TGTGCCAGCAGCTTAGTAATGGGGGGTACGGGGGGATCCTACGAGCAGTACTTC. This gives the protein CASSLVMGGTGGSYEQYF.